The 27 T cell receptor beta chains below come from one sample, sequenced in a study of vaccination and CD4 T cells after COVID-19. Documented treatment: approximately nine-day PBMC culture with coronavirus spike peptide pools or control peptides (ViraFEST assay). Antigen specificity for these receptors is unknown. The Oncomine TCR Beta short-read assay generated sequence data from the DNA of cultured CD4+ T cells. TCRdb re-derived calls from the PCR reads in MiXCR, one entry per CDR3 protein. The sample contains about 15,000 distinct CDR3 sequences, 78% of which appear only once. Source: CD4+ T cells from blood, cultured in vitro, taken after SARS-CoV-2 vaccination. The receptors here all came from a human donor who received a COVID-19 vaccine.

The chain has TRBV21-1 and TRBJ1-5; TRBD1 is the table's D call and was not checked against the DNA. TRBV21-1 is assigned pseudogene status. The CDR3 has 13 amino acids. CDR3 in amino acids: CARPRGGDQPQHF. CDR3 nucleotides: TGTGCCAGGCCCCGGGGGGGCGATCAGCCCCAGCATTTT.

This chain joins TRBV5-1 and TRBJ1-6; 12 positions match TRBD1. This CDR3 comprises 15 residues. V dropped 4 bases and J dropped 8; count of bases not matched to a gene: 4. Germline lookup yields CDR1 SGHRS and CDR2 YFSETQ. The CDR3 loop is CASSGGDRGHSPLHF. The CDR3 DNA sequence: TGCGCCAGCAGCGGCGGGGACAGGGGGCATTCACCCCTCCACTTT.

The rearrangement links TRBV21-1 to TRBJ1-4. TRBV21-1 is a pseudogene. The CDR3 is 17 amino acids. CDR3 DNA: TGTGCCAGCAGCAAAATCAGTCCGTGGGGAATACGGGAAAAACTGTTTTTT. This codes for CASSKISPWGIREKLFF.

This clonotype has more than one count but fewer than ten. This chain's CDR3 is CASSDTSETQYF. The CDR3 nucleotides read TGTGCCAGCAGCGATACCTCGGAGACCCAGTACTTC. The gene calls are TRBV6-1 and TRBJ2-5; D is unclear. V shed 6 bases and J shed 5 bases, with 10 bases lying between them. The CDR3 runs 12 residues. Germline loops: CDR1 MNHNS, CDR2 SASEGT.

This clonotype occurred once. The V call is TRBV30, the J call TRBJ1-5, with 11 bases identical to TRBD1. The trim removed 2 bases at V and 3 bases at J, leaving 6 bases unmatched. Germline loops: CDR1 GTSNPN, CDR2 SVGIG (reference sequence). This CDR3 contains 16 residues. The CDR3 loop is CAWSTRTGGNNQPQHF. DNA for the CDR3: TGTGCCTGGAGTACCCGGACAGGGGGCAACAATCAGCCCCAGCATTTT.

J is TRBJ2-5 and V is TRBV7-2, with TRBD1 as a possible D gene (5 bases). Trimming pared 4 bases from V and 4 bases from J, leaving 16 bases between. Germline V gene data show CDR1 as SGHTA and CDR2 as FQGNSA. This CDR3 spans 15 amino acids. The CDR3, as DNA: TGTGCCAGCAGCTCAGGGCTAGATCTTGGAGAGACCCAGTACTTC. This codes for CASSSGLDLGETQYF.

This clonotype was picked up one time. J is TRBJ1-2 and V is TRBV2; D ambiguous. V was clipped by 6 bases and J by 8 bases, with 13 bases between them. Germline CDR1 SNHLY, CDR2 FYNNEI. The CDR3 is made up of 12 amino acids. The CDR3 loop reads CASRDRAQGYTF. CDR3 bases: TGTGCCAGCAGGGACCGGGCTCAGGGCTACACCTTC.

This clonotype has more than one count but fewer than ten. The chain joins TRBV15 to TRBJ1-2, with 10 positions matching TRBD1. The CDR3 spans 13 residues. CDR1 and CDR2 from the germline V gene are LNHNV and YYDKDF (reference sequence). The trim removed 3 bases at V and 6 bases at J, leaving 1 base unmatched. The DNA of the CDR3 is TGTGCCACCAGCAGGACAGGGGGCGATGGCTACACCTTC. Translating gives CATSRTGGDGYTF.

The chain links TRBV7-9 to TRBJ1-1; 7 bases align to TRBD1. Looked up from germline, CDR1 is SEHNR and CDR2 is FQNEAQ (reference sequence). This CDR3 contains 13 residues. Trimming took 3 bases from V and 11 from J; bases not matched to a gene: 9. The CDR3, as DNA: TGTGCCAGCAGCTTTCAGGGGGATGGAGACGCTTTCTTT. This encodes CASSFQGDGDAFF.

The J gene is TRBJ1-2, the V gene TRBV7-8, with D perhaps TRBD1 (6 bases). Germline loops: CDR1 SGHVS, CDR2 FQNEAQ. This CDR3 has 15 residues. Trimming left V 5 bases short and J 4 bases short, with 17 bases between. In nucleotides, the CDR3 is TGTGCCAGCAGCGCGGACAGTAACTCCATCTATGGCTACACCTTC. It encodes CASSADSNSIYGYTF.

This chain links TRBV30 with TRBJ1-5; TRBD1 might be the D (6 bases). With 3 bases removed from V and 6 bases from J, the gap between germline ends came to 12 bases. Looked up from germline, CDR1 is GTSNPN and CDR2 is SVGIG (reference sequence). The CDR3 is 13 residues long. CDR3 DNA: TGTGCCTGGAGCCCGACAGGATTTCAGCCCCAGCATTTT. Translated, it gives CAWSPTGFQPQHF.

This clonotype was observed a few times. This chain connects TRBV7-8 to TRBJ2-3, with TRBD1 matching over 7 bases. The trim removed 0 bases at V and 2 bases at J, leaving 5 bases unmatched. Germline CDR1 SGHVS, CDR2 FQNEAQ. The CDR3 loop spans 16 amino acids. CDR3 protein: CASSLATGQPTDTQYF. DNA of the CDR3: TGTGCCAGCAGCTTAGCGACGGGACAGCCCACAGATACGCAGTATTTT.

The chain combines TRBV20-1 with TRBJ1-2; 8 bases match TRBD1. The germline V gene has CDR1 DFQATT and CDR2 SNEGSKA (reference sequence). With V trimmed by 3 bases and J by 4 bases, 7 bases remained unmatched. The CDR3 consists of 14 residues. In DNA, the CDR3 is TGCAGTGCTAGGACGCGGACAGGGAGCTATGGCTACACCTTC. Encoded protein: CSARTRTGSYGYTF.

The V and J genes are TRBV6-1 and TRBJ1-2, with TRBD1 matching over 7 bases. V was pared by 3 bases and J by 4 bases, with 8 bases of the junction left unmatched. The CDR3 is 15 residues long. Germline loops: CDR1 MNHNS, CDR2 SASEGT. The CDR3 loop reads CASSDQDRLSYGYTF. The CDR3 DNA reads TGTGCCAGCAGTGACCAGGACAGGTTGTCCTATGGCTACACCTTC.

The chain uses TRBV10-3 and TRBJ2-1, with 9 bases fitting TRBD2. Germline-derived CDR1 and CDR2 are ENHRY and SYGVKD. V dropped 4 bases and J dropped 3; count of bases not matched to a gene: 4. There are 15 residues in the CDR3. The CDR3 protein is CAISGGRGGYNEQFF. CDR3 nucleotides: TGTGCCATCAGTGGAGGGCGGGGGGGCTACAATGAGCAGTTCTTC.

The chain has TRBV6-1 and TRBJ1-5; 9 bases agree with TRBD1. The CDR3 consists of 13 residues. After removal of 8 bases from V and 2 bases from J, the junction contained 1 base not matched to a gene. The germline gives CDR1 MNHNS, CDR2 SASEGT. The CDR3 DNA is TGTGCCAGCCGGACAGGGGGCAATCAGCCCCAGCATTTT. Its translation: CASRTGGNQPQHF.

This clonotype was picked up one time. The chain has TRBV14 and TRBJ1-1, with a possible D match to TRBD1 (5 bases). This CDR3 contains 18 residues. V lost 4 bases, J lost 1 base, and 22 bases lay in between. CDR1 is SGHDN and CDR2 is FVKESK in the germline V gene. The DNA for the CDR3 is TGTGCCAGCAGCCCTCGACAGATGTTTGGGAATTGGAACACTGAAGCTTTCTTT. Protein: CASSPRQMFGNWNTEAFF.

The V call is TRBV7-9, the J call TRBJ1-2; perhaps TRBD1 as D (6 bases). CDR3 length: 17 residues. Germline values: CDR1 SEHNR, CDR2 FQNEAQ (reference sequence). V was cut by 0 bases and J by 1 base, with 15 bases left in between. CDR3: CASSLAYRGQHNYGYTF. Here the CDR3 DNA reads TGTGCCAGCAGCTTAGCCTACCGAGGACAGCATAACTATGGCTACACCTTC.

This chain joins TRBV20-1 and TRBJ1-2; D is unresolved. Germline V CDR1 and CDR2: DFQATT, SNEGSKA (reference sequence). The ends were cut back, 6 bases at V and 5 bases at J, with 16 bases in the middle. This CDR3 has 13 amino acids. CDR3 amino acids: CSAQSRETYGYTF. The CDR3 coding sequence is TGCAGTGCCCAAAGCCGGGAGACTTATGGCTACACCTTC.

The V gene is TRBV15, the J gene TRBJ1-2; D is undetermined. Germline V gene sequence: CDR1 LNHNV, CDR2 YYDKDF (reference sequence). This CDR3 is built from 14 residues. The V gene lost 0 bases and the J gene lost 2 bases, with 7 bases spanning the gap. CDR3 sequence reads: CATSRDHYNYGYTF. Here the CDR3 DNA reads TGTGCCACCAGCAGAGATCATTACAACTATGGCTACACCTTC.

This chain's CDR3 is CATSDIGGENQPQHF. The CDR3 region has the DNA TGTGCCACCAGTGATATTGGAGGGGAGAATCAGCCCCAGCATTTT. This chain links TRBV24-1 with TRBJ1-5; D is perhaps TRBD1 (5 bases). Per the germline V gene, CDR1 is KGHDR and CDR2 is SFDVKD. The V and J ends lost 3 bases and 4 bases respectively, with 12 bases between them. The CDR3 covers 15 residues.

The V and J genes are TRBV12-3 or TRBV12-4 and TRBJ1-1; the D gene is possibly TRBD1 (6 bases). V dropped 6 bases and J dropped 1 base, with 12 bases sitting between them. This CDR3 contains 14 residues. CDR3 bases: TGTGCCAGCAGCCGGGGGGGGCAGAACACTGAAGCTTTCTTT. It codes for CASSRGGQNTEAFF.

This sequence joins TRBV6-5 and TRBJ1-1; a weak D match, TRBD1 (6 bases). This CDR3 has 15 amino acids. In germline, CDR1 is MNHEY, CDR2 SVGAGI. The ends were cut back, 4 bases at V and 2 bases at J, with 14 bases in the middle. The CDR3 DNA is TGTGCCAGCAGTTGGGACACCACACCAAACACTGAAGCTTTCTTT. Protein: CASSWDTTPNTEAFF.

This clonotype was detected a few times. The chain combines TRBV12-3 or TRBV12-4 with TRBJ1-1, with TRBD1 matching 7 bases. Trimming took 3 bases from V and 1 from J; bases not matched to a gene: 2. This CDR3 is 14 amino acids long. The DNA of the CDR3 is TGTGCCAGCAGTTTTGACAGGGAGAACACTGAAGCTTTCTTT. Protein: CASSFDRENTEAFF.

The V and J genes are TRBV20-1 and TRBJ1-2; D possibly corresponds to TRBD1 (5 bases). V lost 7 bases and J lost 3, with 9 bases in between. The CDR3 is 11 residues long. Germline V lookup: CDR1 DFQATT, CDR2 SNEGSKA (reference sequence). CDR3 DNA sequence: TGCAGTGTCCCAGGGCACTATGGCTACACCTTC. It codes for CSVPGHYGYTF.

V usage is TRBV19 and J usage is TRBJ1-6, with TRBD1 identical over 8 bases. In germline, CDR1 is LNHDA, CDR2 SQIVND (reference sequence). Trimming cost V 9 bases and J 8 bases; bases outside gene matches: 27. The CDR3 totals 20 residues. The CDR3 coding sequence is TGTGCCAGCAGTTACTCGCGGATCCCGGGCAGGGGGCTATCGGATTCACCCCTCCACTTT. It codes for CASSYSRIPGRGLSDSPLHF.

The V and J genes are TRBV2 and TRBJ1-6; weak D call: TRBD1 (6 bases). This CDR3 is 15 amino acids long. Deletions cut 7 bases from V and 6 bases from J, with 16 bases between. Germline lookup yields CDR1 SNHLY and CDR2 FYNNEI. The CDR3 region has the DNA TGTGCCAGCATTGGGGGGCTGAGGGTTAATTCACCCCTCCACTTT. This sequence encodes CASIGGLRVNSPLHF.